The T cell receptor beta chain described here comes from a study of T cells in narcolepsy. Whole-study findings and limits: Some memory CD4+ repertoires had no autoreactive clone sequences. Reportedly, autoreactive clonotypes were serially detected in patients' blood but not controls'.

Comments on this clone: What it recognizes is unknown.

The method was immunoSEQ multiplex PCR; TCRdb's version includes in-frame clones alone and lacks a portion of them. The sample contains roughly 25,000 clones, approximately 85% of which appear only once. CDR1 is MNHEY and CDR2 is SVGAGI in the germline V gene. The V end was cut by 2 bases, the J end by 8 bases, with 12 bases between. The CDR3 has 13 residues. The TCR was taken from a human donor with narcolepsy. Sequenced material: CD45RA- memory CD4+ T cells from PBMCs. The V call is TRBV6-5, the J call TRBJ1-2; tentative D call: TRBD1 (6 bases). The CDR3 is CASSYDRTYGYTF. The CDR3 DNA sequence: TGTGCCAGCAGTTACGACAGGACTTACGGCTACACCTTC.